The 4 T cell receptor beta chains below all came from one sample that was sequenced in a study of regulatory T cells in long-lasting Graves disease. The TCR beta library used iRepertoire HTBI primers with Arm-PCR amplification of CDR3. TCRdb fed the multiplex PCR reads into MiXCR, producing one record per CDR3 protein. This repertoire shows some 250,000 distinct CDR3 sequences, approximately 20% found once; its top ten account for roughly 23%. Time point reported: newly diagnosed GD, antithyroid drugs for less than 3 months. There was RNA extracted from PBMCs, and the TCR library was made from it. Here the sequenced sample was peripheral blood mononuclear cells (PBMCs), taken at new diagnosis, from a patient treated with antithyroid drugs. These receptor sequences come from a female donor with Graves disease.

This clonotype was found a few times. The chain is built from TRBV20-1 and TRBJ2-7; D is perhaps TRBD1 or TRBD2 (5 bases each). V was shortened by 5 bases and J by 5 bases, with 16 bases between the two germline ends. Germline CDR1 reads DFQATT; CDR2 reads SNEGSKA (reference sequence). The length of the CDR3 is 13 residues. CDR3 amino acids: CSAPAGASHEQYF. For the CDR3, the DNA is TGCAGTGCTCCGGCCGGGGCTAGTCACGAGCAGTACTTC.

This clonotype appeared many times. This sequence joins TRBV10-3 and TRBJ2-3, with a possible D match to TRBD2 (5 bases). This CDR3 is 17 amino acids long. The germline V gene encodes CDR1 ENHRY and CDR2 SYGVKD. V lost 10 bases and J lost 1, with 24 bases in between. In DNA form, the CDR3 reads TGTGCCACTTCCTCTCTGATGGAAGCGGACCGCACAGATACGCAGTATTTT. It translates to CATSSLMEADRTDTQYF.

A note on this clonotype: Just one base apart from a much larger clone, this may be a read error. The CDR3 end shows no conserved phenylalanine or tryptophan, and so a read error is likely. The rearrangement links TRBV29-1 to TRBJ1-2; TRBD1 matches at 8 bases. Germline loops: CDR1 SQVTM, CDR2 ANQGSEA. The CDR3 sequence is 12 residues long. V lost 3 bases to trimming and J lost 8 bases; unmatched junction nucleotides: 5. CDR3 coding DNA: TGCAGCGTTGATCCAGGGGGCGAGGGCTACACCATC. It codes for CSVDPGGEGYTI.

The sample holds a few counts of this clonotype. The rearrangement uses TRBV20-1 and TRBJ2-7; the D gene is possibly TRBD1 (6 bases). Per germline, CDR1 DFQATT and CDR2 SNEGSKA (reference sequence). Trimming removed 0 bases from V and 4 bases from J, with 10 bases in between. This CDR3 contains 13 residues. Here the CDR3 reads CSARDGGSYEQYF. CDR3 nucleotide sequence: TGCAGTGCTAGAGATGGGGGCAGTTACGAGCAGTACTTC.